The clone carrying this T cell receptor (beta chain) turned up a few times. Its antigen is unknown. A 5'RACE reaction primed in the constant segment made cDNA libraries of TCR alpha and TCR beta, and these carried sample barcodes and UMIs. In TCRdb, the 5' RACE reads were re-called with MiXCR into one record per CDR3 protein. The table shows 250,000 to 350,000 distinct CDR3 sequences, with more than 15% occurring only once. This entry belongs to a study of T-cell memory formation after mild COVID-19. At the level of the study: For the most part, TCR clusters were specific to one donor. Findings and caveats of the study: Some clones that responded turned up in pre-infection memory, which suggests that cross-reactive memory joined in. Whether day 37 second-wave clones are SARS-CoV-2-specific was not confirmed.

The CDR3 totals 14 residues. Germline CDR1 and CDR2: MGHRA and YSYEKL. V lost 4 bases, J lost 8 bases, and 10 bases stayed unmatched. This TCR derives from a man aged 18 to 29 who had mild COVID-19 (a few samples of this study predate the infection). Cell type and time point are not known. The specimen sequenced was PBMCs or a T cell subset sorted from them (not recorded which). This rearrangement joins TRBV4-1 to TRBJ1-2, with 7 bases matching TRBD1. CDR3 nucleotide sequence: TGCGCCAGCAGCCGACGACAGGGTTTCTCAGGCTACACCTTC. Its protein product is CASSRRQGFSGYTF.